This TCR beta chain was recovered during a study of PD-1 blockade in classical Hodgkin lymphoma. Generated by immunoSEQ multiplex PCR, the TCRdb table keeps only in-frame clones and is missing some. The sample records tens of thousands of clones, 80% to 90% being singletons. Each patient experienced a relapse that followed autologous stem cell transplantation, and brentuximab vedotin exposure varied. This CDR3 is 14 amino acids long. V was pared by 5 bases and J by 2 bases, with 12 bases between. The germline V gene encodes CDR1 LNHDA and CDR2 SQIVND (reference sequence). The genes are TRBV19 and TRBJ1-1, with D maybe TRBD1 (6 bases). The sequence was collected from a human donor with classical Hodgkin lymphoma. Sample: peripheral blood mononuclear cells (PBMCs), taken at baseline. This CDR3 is CASSAGTRNTEAFF. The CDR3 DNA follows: TGTGCCAGTAGTGCCGGGACACGAAACACTGAAGCTTTCTTT.